A single T cell receptor beta chain is shown here with its context. Its antigen is not identified. CDR3 length: 13 amino acids. Germline V gene lookup returns CDR1 MNHEY and CDR2 SVGAGI. V was clipped by 3 bases and J by 8 bases, with 13 bases between them. These data belong to a study of T cell responses to AZD1222 COVID-19 vaccine. General study points: Spike-specific TCR breadth rose after two AZD1222 doses, and depth rose as well. In all cases, repertoires were sampled only after the peak T cell response.

Only in-frame clones appear in the TCRdb table, and some are missing; sequencing was by immunoSEQ multiplex PCR. The sample contains about 180,000 clones, over 80% of which appear only once. The sequencing used peripheral blood, collected 28 days after the second dose of the MenACWY control vaccine. This clonotype was obtained from an adult who received the MenACWY meningococcal vaccine as a control. The chain has TRBV6-5 and TRBJ1-2; a possible D gene is TRBD1 (5 bases). CDR3 sequence (DNA): TGTGCCAGCAGTTATGGGGGGGTAAGGGGCTACACCTTC. Protein: CASSYGGVRGYTF.